The source of this T cell receptor beta chain is a study of identical twins. Study findings and constraints: The study drew conclusions from cross-sectional statistical analysis, not from following the same donors. Models predicted less out-of-frame TCR alpha sharing in monozygotic twins than was found.

This clonotype was seen more than once but under ten times. Its antigen is undetermined. The V and J ends lost 7 bases and 1 base, in that order; junction bases with no gene match: 8. This CDR3 spans 15 amino acids. TCRdb recomputed calls from the 5' RACE reads with MiXCR, one row per CDR3 protein. This repertoire shows approximately 600,000 distinct CDR3 sequences, about 7.1% found once; its top ten account for around 1.6%. These same data were also listed under a study on yellow fever vaccine responses in identical twins.

The TCR sequence derives from a woman between 18 and 30 years old in good health. Sequencing was carried out using PBMCs. The rearrangement joins TRBV12-3 or TRBV12-4 to TRBJ2-3; TRBD2 matches 7 bases. CDR3 loop: CASTAGRGGTDTQYF. DNA of the CDR3: TGTGCCAGCACCGCGGGGAGGGGCGGCACAGATACGCAGTATTTT.